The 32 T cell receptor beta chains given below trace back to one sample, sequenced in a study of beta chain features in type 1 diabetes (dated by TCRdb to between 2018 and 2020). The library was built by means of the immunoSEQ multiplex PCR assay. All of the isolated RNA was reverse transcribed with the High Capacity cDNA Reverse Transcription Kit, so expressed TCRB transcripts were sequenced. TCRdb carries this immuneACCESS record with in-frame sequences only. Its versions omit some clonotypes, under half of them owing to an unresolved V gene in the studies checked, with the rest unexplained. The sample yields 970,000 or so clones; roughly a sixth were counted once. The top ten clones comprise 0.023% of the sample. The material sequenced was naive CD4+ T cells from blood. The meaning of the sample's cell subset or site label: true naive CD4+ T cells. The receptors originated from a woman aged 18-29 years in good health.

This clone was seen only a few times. CDR3 sequence (DNA): TGTGCCAGCAGCGCGACATCTAACTATGGCTACACCTTC. Its protein is CASSATSNYGYTF. This chain connects TRBV9 to TRBJ1-2; D unclear. Germline assignment: CDR1 SGDLS and CDR2 YYNGEE. V lost 3 bases and J 0 bases, leaving 6 bases between the germline ends. The CDR3 extends over 13 amino acids.

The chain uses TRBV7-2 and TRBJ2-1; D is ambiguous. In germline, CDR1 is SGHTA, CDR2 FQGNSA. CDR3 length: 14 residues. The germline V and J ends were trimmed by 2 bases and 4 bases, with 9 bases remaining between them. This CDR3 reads CASSLTAPYNEQFF. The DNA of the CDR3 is TGTGCCAGCAGCTTAACCGCCCCGTACAATGAGCAGTTCTTC.

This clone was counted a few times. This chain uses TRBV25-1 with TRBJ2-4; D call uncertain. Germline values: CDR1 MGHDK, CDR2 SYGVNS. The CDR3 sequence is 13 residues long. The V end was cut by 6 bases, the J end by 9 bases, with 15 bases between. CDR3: CASSPSSFGIQYF. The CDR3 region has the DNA TGTGCCAGCAGCCCCAGCAGCTTCGGCATTCAGTACTTC.

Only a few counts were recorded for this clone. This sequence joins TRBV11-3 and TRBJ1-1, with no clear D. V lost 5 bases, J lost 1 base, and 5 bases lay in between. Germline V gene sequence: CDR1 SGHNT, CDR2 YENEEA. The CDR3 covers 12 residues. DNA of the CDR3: TGTGCCAGCAGCCAAAGGAACACTGAAGCTTTCTTT. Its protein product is CASSQRNTEAFF.

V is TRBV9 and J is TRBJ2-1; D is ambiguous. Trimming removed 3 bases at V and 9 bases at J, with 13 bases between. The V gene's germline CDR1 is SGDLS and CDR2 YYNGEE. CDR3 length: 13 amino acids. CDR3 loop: CASSASYWGEQFF. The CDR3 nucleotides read TGTGCCAGCAGCGCCTCCTACTGGGGTGAGCAGTTCTTC.

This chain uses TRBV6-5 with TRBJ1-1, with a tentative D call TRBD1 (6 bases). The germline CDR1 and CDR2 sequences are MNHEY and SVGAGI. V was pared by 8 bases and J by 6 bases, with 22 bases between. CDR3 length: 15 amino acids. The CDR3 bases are TGTGCCAGCGGCTCTCAGGGGCGCTTGAGATCTGAAGCTTTCTTT. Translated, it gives CASGSQGRLRSEAFF.

The CDR3 loop reads CASSRDSNYGYTF. The CDR3 DNA reads as TGTGCCAGCAGCAGAGACTCTAACTATGGCTACACCTTC. The rearrangement links TRBV9 to TRBJ1-2; no clear D gene. CDR1 SGDLS and CDR2 YYNGEE come from the germline V gene. The ends were cut back, 4 bases at V and 0 bases at J, with 7 bases in the middle. The CDR3 consists of 13 residues.

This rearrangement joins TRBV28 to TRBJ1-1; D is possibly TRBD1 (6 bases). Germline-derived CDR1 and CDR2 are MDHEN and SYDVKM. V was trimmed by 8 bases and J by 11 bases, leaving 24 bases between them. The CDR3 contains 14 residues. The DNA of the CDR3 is TGTGCCAGCGCAATGTCGGACAGAAGGTGGTCGGCTTTCTTT. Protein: CASAMSDRRWSAFF.

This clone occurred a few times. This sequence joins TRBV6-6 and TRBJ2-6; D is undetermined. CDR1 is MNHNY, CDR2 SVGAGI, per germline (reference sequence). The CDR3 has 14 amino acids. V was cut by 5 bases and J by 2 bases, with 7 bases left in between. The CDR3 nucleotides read TGTGCCAGCAGTAGTAGAACTGGGGCCAACGTCCTGACTTTC. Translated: CASSSRTGANVLTF.

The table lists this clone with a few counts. CDR3 in DNA: TGTGCCATCAGCGGCCCGGGAGCAGATACGCAGTATTTT. Its translation: CAISGPGADTQYF. This sequence joins TRBV10-3 and TRBJ2-3; a possible D gene is TRBD2 (6 bases). This CDR3 spans 13 amino acids. The germline V gene encodes CDR1 ENHRY and CDR2 SYGVKD. V was trimmed by 6 bases and J by 4 bases, leaving 11 bases between them.

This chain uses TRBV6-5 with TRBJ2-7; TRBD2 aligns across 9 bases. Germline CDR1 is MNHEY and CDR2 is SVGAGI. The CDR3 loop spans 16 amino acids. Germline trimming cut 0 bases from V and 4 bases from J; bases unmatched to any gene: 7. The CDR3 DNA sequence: TGTGCCAGCAGTTACTCGGTAGCGGGAGTGCAATACGAGCAGTACTTC. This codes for CASSYSVAGVQYEQYF.

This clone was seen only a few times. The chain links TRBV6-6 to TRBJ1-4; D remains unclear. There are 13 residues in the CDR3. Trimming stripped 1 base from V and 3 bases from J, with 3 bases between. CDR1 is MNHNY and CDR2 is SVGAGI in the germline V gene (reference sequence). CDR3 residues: CASSYFPNEKLFF. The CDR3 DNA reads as TGTGCCAGCAGTTACTTCCCTAATGAAAAACTGTTTTTT.

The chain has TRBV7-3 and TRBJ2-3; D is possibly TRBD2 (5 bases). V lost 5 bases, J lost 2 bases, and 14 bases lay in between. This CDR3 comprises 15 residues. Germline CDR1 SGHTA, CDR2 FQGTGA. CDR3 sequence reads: CASSRNSADTDTQYF. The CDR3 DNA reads TGTGCCAGCAGCCGAAACTCAGCGGACACAGATACGCAGTATTTT.

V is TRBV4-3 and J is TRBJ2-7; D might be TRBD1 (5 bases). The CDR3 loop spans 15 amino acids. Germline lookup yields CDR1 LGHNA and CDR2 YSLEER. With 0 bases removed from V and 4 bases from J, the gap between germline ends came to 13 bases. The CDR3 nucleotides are TGCGCCAGCAGCCAAGATAATACTAACAGGTACGAGCAGTACTTC. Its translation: CASSQDNTNRYEQYF.

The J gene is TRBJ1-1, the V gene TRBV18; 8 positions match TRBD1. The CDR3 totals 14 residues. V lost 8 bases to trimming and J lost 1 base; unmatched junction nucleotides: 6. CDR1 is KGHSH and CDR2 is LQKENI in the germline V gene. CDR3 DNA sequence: TGTGCCAGCCAAAGGGACAGGCAGAACACTGAAGCTTTCTTT. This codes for CASQRDRQNTEAFF.

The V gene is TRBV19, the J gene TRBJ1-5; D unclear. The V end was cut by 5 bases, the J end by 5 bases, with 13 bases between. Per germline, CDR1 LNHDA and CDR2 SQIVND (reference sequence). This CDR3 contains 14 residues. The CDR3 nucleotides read TGTGCCAGTAGTTTCGAAAGGGCGGATCAGCCCCAGCATTTT. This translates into CASSFERADQPQHF.

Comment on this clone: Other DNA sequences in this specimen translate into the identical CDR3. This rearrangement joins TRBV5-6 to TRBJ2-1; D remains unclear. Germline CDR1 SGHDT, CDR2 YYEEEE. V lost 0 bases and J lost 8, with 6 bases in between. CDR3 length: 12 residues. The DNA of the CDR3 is TGTGCCAGCAGCTTGGGTCTAGATGAGCAGTTCTTC. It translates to CASSLGLDEQFF. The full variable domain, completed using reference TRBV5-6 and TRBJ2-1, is DAGVTQSPTHLIKTRGQQVTLRCSPKSGHDTVSWYQQALGQGPQFIFQYYEEEERQRGNFPDRFSGHQFPNYSSELNVNALLLGDSALYLCASSLGLDEQFFGPGTRLTVL.

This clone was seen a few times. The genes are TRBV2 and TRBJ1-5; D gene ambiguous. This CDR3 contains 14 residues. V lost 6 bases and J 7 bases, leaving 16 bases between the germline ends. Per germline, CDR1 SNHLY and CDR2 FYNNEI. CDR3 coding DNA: TGTGCCAGCAGCGGGGTAGGGATACGCCAGCCCCAGCATTTT. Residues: CASSGVGIRQPQHF.

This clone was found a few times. CDR3 nucleotides: TGTGCCAGCAGCGGAACAGGGGGCGGGCGGCCCCAGCATTTT. This encodes CASSGTGGGRPQHF. The chain combines TRBV6-1 with TRBJ1-5; 9 bases map to TRBD1. Germline CDR1 reads MNHNS; CDR2 reads SASEGT. The CDR3 is 14 residues long. The ends lost 6 bases at V and 9 bases at J; junction bases unmatched: 9.

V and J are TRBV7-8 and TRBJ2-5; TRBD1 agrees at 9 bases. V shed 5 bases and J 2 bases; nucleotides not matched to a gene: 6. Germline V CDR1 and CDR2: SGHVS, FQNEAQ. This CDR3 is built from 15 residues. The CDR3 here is CASSTGGNTQETQYF. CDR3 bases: TGTGCCAGCAGCACAGGGGGCAACACTCAAGAGACCCAGTACTTC.

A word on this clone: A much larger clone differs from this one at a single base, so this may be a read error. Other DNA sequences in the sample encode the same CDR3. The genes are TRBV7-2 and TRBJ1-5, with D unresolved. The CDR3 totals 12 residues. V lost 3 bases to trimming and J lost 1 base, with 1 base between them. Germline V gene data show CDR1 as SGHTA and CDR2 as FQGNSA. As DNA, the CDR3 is TGTGCCAGCAGCTTCAGCAATCAGCCCCAGCATTTT. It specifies CASSFSNQPQHF.

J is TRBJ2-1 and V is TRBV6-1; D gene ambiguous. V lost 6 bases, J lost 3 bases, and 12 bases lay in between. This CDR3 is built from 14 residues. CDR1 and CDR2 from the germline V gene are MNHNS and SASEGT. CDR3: CASSYPGGYNEQFF. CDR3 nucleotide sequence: TGTGCCAGCAGCTATCCCGGCGGCTACAATGAGCAGTTCTTC.

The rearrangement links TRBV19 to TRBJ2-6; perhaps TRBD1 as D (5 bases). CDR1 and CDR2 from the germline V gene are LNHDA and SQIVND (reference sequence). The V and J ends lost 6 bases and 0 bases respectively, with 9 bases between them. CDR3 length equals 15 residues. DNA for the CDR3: TGTGCCAGTAGGTCCCAGGGCTCTGGGGCCAACGTCCTGACTTTC. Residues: CASRSQGSGANVLTF.

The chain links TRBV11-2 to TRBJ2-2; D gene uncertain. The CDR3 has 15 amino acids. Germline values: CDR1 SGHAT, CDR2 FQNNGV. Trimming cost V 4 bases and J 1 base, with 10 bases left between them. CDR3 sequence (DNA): TGTGCCAGCAGCTACCGGTACAGGAACACCGGGGAGCTGTTTTTT. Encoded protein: CASSYRYRNTGELFF.

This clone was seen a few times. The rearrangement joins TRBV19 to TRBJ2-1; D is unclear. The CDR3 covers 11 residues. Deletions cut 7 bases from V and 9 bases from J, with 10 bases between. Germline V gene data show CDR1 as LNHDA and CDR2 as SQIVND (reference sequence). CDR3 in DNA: TGTGCCAGTATGGGCCAGGCTGAGCAGTTCTTC. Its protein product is CASMGQAEQFF.

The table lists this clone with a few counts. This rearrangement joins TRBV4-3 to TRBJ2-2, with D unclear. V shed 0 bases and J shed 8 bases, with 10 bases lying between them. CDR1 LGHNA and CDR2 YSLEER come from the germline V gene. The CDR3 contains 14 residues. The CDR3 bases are TGCGCCAGCAGCCAAGATTATGGGTGGGGGGAGCTGTTTTTT. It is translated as CASSQDYGWGELFF.

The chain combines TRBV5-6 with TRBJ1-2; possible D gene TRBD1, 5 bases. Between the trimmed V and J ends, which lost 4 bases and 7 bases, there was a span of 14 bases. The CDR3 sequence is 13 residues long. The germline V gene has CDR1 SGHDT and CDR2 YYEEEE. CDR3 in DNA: TGTGCCAGCAGCCCCCGGGGCATCTCTGGCTACACCTTC. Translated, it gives CASSPRGISGYTF.

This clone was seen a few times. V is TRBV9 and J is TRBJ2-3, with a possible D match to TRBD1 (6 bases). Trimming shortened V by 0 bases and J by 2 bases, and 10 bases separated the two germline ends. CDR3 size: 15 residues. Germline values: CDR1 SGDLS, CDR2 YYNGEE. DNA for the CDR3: TGTGCCAGCAGCGTAGGGACAGTTTACACAGATACGCAGTATTTT. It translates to CASSVGTVYTDTQYF.

The chain's CDR3 is CASSSQFGRSNYEQYF. CDR3 nucleotide sequence: TGTGCCAGCAGTTCCCAATTCGGACGGTCCAATTACGAGCAGTACTTC. The chain employs TRBV6-6 and TRBJ2-7; no definite D call. The CDR3 sequence is 16 residues long. V dropped 4 bases and J dropped 4 bases, with 20 bases sitting between them. Germline V gene lookup returns CDR1 MNHNY and CDR2 SVGAGI (reference sequence).

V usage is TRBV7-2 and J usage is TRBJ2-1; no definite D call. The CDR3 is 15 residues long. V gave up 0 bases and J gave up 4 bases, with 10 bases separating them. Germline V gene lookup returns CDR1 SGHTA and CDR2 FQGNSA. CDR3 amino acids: CASSLASTEYNEQFF. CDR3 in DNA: TGTGCCAGCAGCTTAGCGTCAACGGAGTACAATGAGCAGTTCTTC.

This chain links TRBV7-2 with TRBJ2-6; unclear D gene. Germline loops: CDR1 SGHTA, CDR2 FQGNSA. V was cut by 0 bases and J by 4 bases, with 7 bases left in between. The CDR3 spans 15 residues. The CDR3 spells CASSLAIAGANVLTF. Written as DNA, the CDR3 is TGTGCCAGCAGCTTAGCTATCGCGGGGGCCAACGTCCTGACTTTC.

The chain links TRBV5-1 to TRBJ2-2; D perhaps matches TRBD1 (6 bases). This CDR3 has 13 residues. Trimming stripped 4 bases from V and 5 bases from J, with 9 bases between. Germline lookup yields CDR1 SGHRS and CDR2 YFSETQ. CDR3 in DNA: TGCGCCAGCAGCATACAGGGAACCGGGGAGCTGTTTTTT. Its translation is CASSIQGTGELFF. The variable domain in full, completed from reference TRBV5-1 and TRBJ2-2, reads KAGVTQTPRYLIKTRGQQVTLSCSPISGHRSVSWYQQTPGQGLQFLFEYFSETQRNKGNFPGRFSGRQFSNSRSEMNVSTLELGDSALYLCASSIQGTGELFFGEGSRLTVL.